These 8 T cell receptor beta chains were all obtained from the same sample, sequenced in a study of blood T cell repertoires in COVID-19. Only in-frame clones appear in the TCRdb table, and some are missing; sequencing was by immunoSEQ multiplex PCR. The table includes hundreds of thousands of clones, around 87% detected once. The sample comprised peripheral blood. The receptors shown here come from a man between 70 and 80 years old with acute or convalescent COVID-19.

The rearrangement uses TRBV5-1 and TRBJ1-6; 9 nucleotides agree with TRBD1. CDR1 is SGHRS, CDR2 YFSETQ, per germline. The CDR3 covers 15 residues. With 1 base clipped from V and 9 bases from J, the junction kept 5 bases outside the gene matches. In nucleotides, the CDR3 is TGCGCCAGCAGCTTGACTGGGACAGGGTTTTCACCCCTCCACTTT. The encoded protein is CASSLTGTGFSPLHF.

The chain carries TRBV5-1 and TRBJ2-5; D uncertain. Trimming shortened V by 4 bases and J by 5 bases, and 6 bases separated the two germline ends. The germline gives CDR1 SGHRS, CDR2 YFSETQ. The CDR3 runs to 11 residues. The CDR3 reads CASSEEETQYF. In DNA, the CDR3 is TGCGCCAGCAGCGAGGAGGAGACCCAGTACTTC. The whole variable domain, filled in from reference TRBV5-1 and TRBJ2-5, reads KAGVTQTPRYLIKTRGQQVTLSCSPISGHRSVSWYQQTPGQGLQFLFEYFSETQRNKGNFPGRFSGRQFSNSRSEMNVSTLELGDSALYLCASSEEETQYFGPGTRLLVL.

The chain uses TRBV12-3 or TRBV12-4 and TRBJ1-6; D might be TRBD1 (5 bases). The CDR3 has 12 residues. Trimming stripped 6 bases from V and 13 bases from J, with 13 bases between. DNA for the CDR3: TGTGCCAGCAGCGGGGGGGGACGCCCCCTCCACTTT. It specifies CASSGGGRPLHF.

CDR3 coding DNA: TGTGCCAGCAGTCTTACTTCTAGCGGGAGGGCCAATGAGCAGTTCTTC. Translation gives CASSLTSSGRANEQFF. The rearrangement links TRBV6-2 or TRBV6-3 to TRBJ2-1, with TRBD2 matching 12 bases. Germline-derived CDR1 and CDR2 are MNHEY and SVGEGT. Trimming cost V 5 bases and J 6 bases; bases outside gene matches: 8. The CDR3 is made up of 16 amino acids.

The rearrangement joins TRBV30 to TRBJ2-2; D might be TRBD2 (7 bases). This CDR3 is 14 amino acids long. Trimming stripped 2 bases from V and 6 bases from J, with 13 bases between. Germline lookup yields CDR1 GTSNPN and CDR2 SVGIG (reference sequence). The CDR3 is CAWSLGGRAGELFF. The CDR3 nucleotides are TGTGCCTGGAGTCTGGGGGGGCGGGCCGGGGAGCTGTTTTTT.

The gene calls are TRBV4-2 and TRBJ2-7; D gene unclear. The CDR3 totals 13 residues. The germline V and J ends were trimmed by 1 base and 1 base, with 5 bases remaining between them. Germline loops: CDR1 LGHNA, CDR2 YNFKEQ. This chain's CDR3 is CASSQGPSYEQYF. CDR3 in DNA: TGTGCCAGCAGCCAAGGGCCTTCCTACGAGCAGTACTTC.

This chain connects TRBV5-6 to TRBJ2-2; D unresolved. V shed 4 bases and J shed 2 bases, with 6 bases lying between them. This CDR3 is built from 13 residues. CDR1 is SGHDT, CDR2 YYEEEE, per germline. CDR3 in amino acids: CASSLPNTGELFF. DNA for the CDR3: TGTGCCAGCAGCCTCCCCAACACCGGGGAGCTGTTTTTT.

The CDR3 DNA reads TGTGCCAGCAGTGGGACCGGGACACGTCGGACCCAGTACTTC. Residues: CASSGTGTRRTQYF. The V gene is TRBV28, the J gene TRBJ2-5; a weak D match, TRBD1 (6 bases). Per germline, CDR1 MDHEN and CDR2 SYDVKM. The V end was cut by 5 bases, the J end by 7 bases, with 17 bases between. The CDR3 consists of 14 residues.